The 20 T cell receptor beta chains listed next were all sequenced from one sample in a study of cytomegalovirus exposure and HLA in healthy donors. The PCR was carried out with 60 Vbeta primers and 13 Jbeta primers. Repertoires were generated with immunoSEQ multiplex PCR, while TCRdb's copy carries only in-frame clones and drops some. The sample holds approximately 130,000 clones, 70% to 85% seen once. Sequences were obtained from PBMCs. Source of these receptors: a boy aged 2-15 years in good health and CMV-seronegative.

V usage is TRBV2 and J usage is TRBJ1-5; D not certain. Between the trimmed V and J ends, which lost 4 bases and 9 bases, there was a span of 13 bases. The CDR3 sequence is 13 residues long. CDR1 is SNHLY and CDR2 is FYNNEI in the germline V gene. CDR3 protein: CASSVGGSAPQHF. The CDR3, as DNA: TGTGCCAGCAGTGTCGGAGGGTCCGCGCCCCAGCATTTT.

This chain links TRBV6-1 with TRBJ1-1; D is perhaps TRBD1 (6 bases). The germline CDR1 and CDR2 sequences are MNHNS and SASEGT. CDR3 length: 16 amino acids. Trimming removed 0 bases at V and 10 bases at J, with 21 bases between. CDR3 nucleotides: TGTGCCAGCAGTGAAGCGCTCGGGGGGCCTACAGTTGGAGCTTTCTTT. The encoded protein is CASSEALGGPTVGAFF.

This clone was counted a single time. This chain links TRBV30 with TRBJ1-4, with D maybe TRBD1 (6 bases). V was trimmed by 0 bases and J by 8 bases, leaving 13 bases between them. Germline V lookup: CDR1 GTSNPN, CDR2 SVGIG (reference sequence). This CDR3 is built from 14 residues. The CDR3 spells CAWSVNRVGEKLFF. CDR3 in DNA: TGTGCCTGGAGTGTAAACAGGGTCGGGGAAAAACTGTTTTTT.

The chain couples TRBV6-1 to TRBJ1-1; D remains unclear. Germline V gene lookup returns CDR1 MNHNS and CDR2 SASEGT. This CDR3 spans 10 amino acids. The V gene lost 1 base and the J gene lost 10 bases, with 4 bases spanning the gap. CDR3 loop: CASSEGAAFF. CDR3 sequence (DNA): TGTGCCAGCAGTGAAGGAGCAGCTTTCTTT.

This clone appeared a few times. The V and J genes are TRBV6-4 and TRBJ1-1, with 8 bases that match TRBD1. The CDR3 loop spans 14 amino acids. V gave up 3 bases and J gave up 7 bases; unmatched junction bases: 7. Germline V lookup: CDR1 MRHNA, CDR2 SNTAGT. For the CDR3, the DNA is TGTGCCAGCAGTGAAGGCCAGGGGGCTGGTGAAGCTTTCTTT. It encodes CASSEGQGAGEAFF.

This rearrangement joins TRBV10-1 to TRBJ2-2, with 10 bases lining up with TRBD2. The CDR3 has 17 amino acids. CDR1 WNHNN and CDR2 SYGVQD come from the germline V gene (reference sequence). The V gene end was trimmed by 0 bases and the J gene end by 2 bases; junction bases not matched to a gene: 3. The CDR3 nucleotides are TGCGCCAGCAGTGAGTCAGCGGGAGGGTTCAACACCGGGGAGCTGTTTTTT. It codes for CASSESAGGFNTGELFF.

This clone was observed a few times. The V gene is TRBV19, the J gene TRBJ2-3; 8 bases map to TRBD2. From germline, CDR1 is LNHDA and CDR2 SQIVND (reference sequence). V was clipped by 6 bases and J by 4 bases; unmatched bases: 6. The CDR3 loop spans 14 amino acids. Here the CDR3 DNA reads TGTGCCAGTAGACCGGGAGGGTTGGCAGATACGCAGTATTTT. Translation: CASRPGGLADTQYF. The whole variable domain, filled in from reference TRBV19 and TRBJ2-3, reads DGGITQSPKYLFRKEGQNVTLSCEQNLNHDAMYWYRQDPGQGLRLIYYSQIVNDFQKGDIAEGYSVSREKKESFPLTVTSAQKNPTAFYLCASRPGGLADTQYFGPGTRLTVL.

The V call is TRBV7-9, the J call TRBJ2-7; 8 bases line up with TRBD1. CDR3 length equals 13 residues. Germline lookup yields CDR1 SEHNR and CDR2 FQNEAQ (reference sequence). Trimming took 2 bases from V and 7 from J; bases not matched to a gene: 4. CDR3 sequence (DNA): TGTGCCAGCAGCTTACCAGGGGGCGTAGAGCAGTACGTC. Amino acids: CASSLPGGVEQYV.

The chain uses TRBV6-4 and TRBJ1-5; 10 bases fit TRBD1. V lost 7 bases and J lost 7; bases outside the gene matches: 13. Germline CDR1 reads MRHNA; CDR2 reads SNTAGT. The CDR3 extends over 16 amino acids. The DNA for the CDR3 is TGTGCCAGCATCACCAAAGGGGACAGGGGTAGACAGCCCCAGCATTTT. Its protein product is CASITKGDRGRQPQHF.

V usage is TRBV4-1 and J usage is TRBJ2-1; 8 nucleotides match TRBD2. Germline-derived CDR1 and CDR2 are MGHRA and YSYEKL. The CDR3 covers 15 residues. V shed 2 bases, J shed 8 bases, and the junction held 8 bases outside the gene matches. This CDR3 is CASSQNPGREDEQFF. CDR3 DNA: TGCGCCAGCAGCCAAAACCCCGGGAGGGAAGATGAGCAGTTCTTC.

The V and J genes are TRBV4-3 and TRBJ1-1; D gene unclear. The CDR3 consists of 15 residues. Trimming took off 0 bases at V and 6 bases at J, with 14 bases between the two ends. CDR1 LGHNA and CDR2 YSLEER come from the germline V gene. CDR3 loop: CASSQDRDPPAEAFF. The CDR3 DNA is TGCGCCAGCAGCCAAGATCGGGATCCCCCAGCTGAAGCTTTCTTT.

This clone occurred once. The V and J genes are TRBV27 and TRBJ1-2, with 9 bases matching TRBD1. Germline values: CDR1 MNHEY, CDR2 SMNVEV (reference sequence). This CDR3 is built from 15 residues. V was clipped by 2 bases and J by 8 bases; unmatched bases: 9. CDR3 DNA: TGTGCCAGCAGTTTACTCGGACAGGGGTTTGGAGGCTACACCTTC. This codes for CASSLLGQGFGGYTF.

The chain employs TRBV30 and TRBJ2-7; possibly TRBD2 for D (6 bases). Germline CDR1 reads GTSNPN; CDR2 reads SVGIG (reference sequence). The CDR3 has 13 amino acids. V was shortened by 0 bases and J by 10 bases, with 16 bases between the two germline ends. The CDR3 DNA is TGTGCCTGGAGTGTACGGGTCGGGGGTGATCAGTACTTC. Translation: CAWSVRVGGDQYF.

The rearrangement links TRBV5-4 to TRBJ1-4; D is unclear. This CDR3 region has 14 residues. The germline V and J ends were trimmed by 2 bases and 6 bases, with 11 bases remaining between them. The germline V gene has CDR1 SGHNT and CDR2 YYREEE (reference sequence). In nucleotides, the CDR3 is TGTGCCAGCAGCTTCGACGGAGACCATGAAAAACTGTTTTTT. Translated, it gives CASSFDGDHEKLFF.

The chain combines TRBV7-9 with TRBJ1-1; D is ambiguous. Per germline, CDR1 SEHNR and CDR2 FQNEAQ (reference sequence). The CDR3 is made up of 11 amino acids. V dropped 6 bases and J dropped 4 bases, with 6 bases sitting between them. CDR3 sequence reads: CASRWSTEAFF. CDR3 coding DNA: TGTGCCAGCAGATGGAGCACTGAAGCTTTCTTT. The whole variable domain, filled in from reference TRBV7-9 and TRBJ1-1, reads DTGVSQNPRHKITKRGQNVTFRCDPISEHNRLYWYRQTLGQGPEFLTYFQNEAQLEKSRLLSDRFSAERPKGSFSTLEIQRTEQGDSAMYLCASRWSTEAFFGQGTRLTVV.

This CDR3 is CASSLQGSSTEAFF. The CDR3 DNA reads TGTGCCAGCAGCTTACAGGGTTCGAGCACTGAAGCTTTCTTT. The gene calls are TRBV7-8 and TRBJ1-1; weak D call: TRBD1 (5 bases). Germline CDR1 and CDR2: SGHVS and FQNEAQ. V dropped 2 bases and J dropped 4 bases, with 11 bases sitting between them. This CDR3 region has 14 residues.

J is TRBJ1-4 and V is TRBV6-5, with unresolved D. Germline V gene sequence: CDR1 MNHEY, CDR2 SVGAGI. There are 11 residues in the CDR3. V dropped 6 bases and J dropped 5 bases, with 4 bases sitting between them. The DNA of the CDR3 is TGTGCCAGCAGACGGAATGAAAAACTGTTTTTT. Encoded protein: CASRRNEKLFF.

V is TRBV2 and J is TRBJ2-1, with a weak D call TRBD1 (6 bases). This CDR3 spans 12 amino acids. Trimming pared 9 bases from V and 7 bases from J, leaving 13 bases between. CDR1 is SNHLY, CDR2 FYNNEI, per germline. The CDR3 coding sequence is TGTGCCAGACGGTTACAGGGAAATGAGCAGTTCTTC. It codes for CARRLQGNEQFF.

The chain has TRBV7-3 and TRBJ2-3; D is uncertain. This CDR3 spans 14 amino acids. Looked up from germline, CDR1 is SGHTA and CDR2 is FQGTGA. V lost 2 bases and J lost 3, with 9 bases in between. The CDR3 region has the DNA TGTGCCAGCAGCTTACTGAGTAAGACAGATACGCAGTATTTT. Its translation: CASSLLSKTDTQYF.

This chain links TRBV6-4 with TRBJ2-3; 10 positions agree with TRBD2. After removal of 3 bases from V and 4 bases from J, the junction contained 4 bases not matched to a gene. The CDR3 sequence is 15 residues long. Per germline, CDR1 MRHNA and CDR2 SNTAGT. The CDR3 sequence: CASSDTSGAADTQYF. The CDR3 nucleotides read TGTGCCAGCAGTGATACTAGCGGGGCCGCAGATACGCAGTATTTT.